This T cell receptor beta chain was sequenced in a study of T cells in Graves' hyperthyroidism and ophthalmopathy. Trimming at V came to 4 bases and at J to 4 bases, leaving 9 bases not matched to a gene. Germline V gene lookup returns CDR1 SNHLY and CDR2 FYNNEI. This CDR3 has 16 residues. Among ophthalmopathy patients, the Clinical Activity Score reached at least 3, the NOSPECS grade reached at least 4, and duration remained under 3 months. The PBMCs were sourced from fresh peripheral blood (10 ml). Authors of the study amplified TCR beta CDR3 regions from RNA transcripts. The primer set for the first-round RT-PCR of the TCR CDR3 was HTBI. TCRdb ran MiXCR on the multiplex PCR reads and lists one entry per CDR3 protein. The sample has about 260,000 distinct CDR3 sequences, over 15% seen once.

The receptor was isolated from a woman aged 18-29 years with Graves' ophthalmopathy. Material for sequencing was blood. The V call is TRBV2, the J call TRBJ2-1, with 8 bases fitting TRBD2. The DNA for the CDR3 is TGTGCCAGCAGTGGCGCCGGGACTAGGACTTACAATGAGCAGTTCTTC. Its translation: CASSGAGTRTYNEQFF.